The 26 T cell receptor beta chains below were found in one sample sequenced in a study of cytomegalovirus exposure and HLA in healthy donors. The PCR was carried out with 60 Vbeta primers and 13 Jbeta primers. Only in-frame clones appear in the TCRdb table, and some are missing; sequencing was by immunoSEQ multiplex PCR. The table lists about 160,000 clones, roughly 80% of them singletons. The sample comprised PBMCs. All receptors derive from a human donor in good health.

This chain connects TRBV10-3 to TRBJ1-2, with a tentative D call TRBD1 (5 bases). V was shortened by 2 bases and J by 8 bases, with 12 bases between the two germline ends. Germline CDR1 ENHRY, CDR2 SYGVKD. The CDR3 runs to 13 residues. CDR3 region: CAISEKAGLGYTF. CDR3 bases: TGTGCCATCAGTGAGAAGGCAGGGTTGGGCTACACCTTC.

As DNA, the CDR3 is TGTGCCAGCAGCCGGACAGAGGTTGGAGCTTTCTTT. Translating gives CASSRTEVGAFF. The genes are TRBV2 and TRBJ1-1; possibly TRBD1 for D (6 bases). V gave up 6 bases and J gave up 10 bases, with 15 bases separating them. The CDR3 totals 12 residues. CDR1 is SNHLY, CDR2 FYNNEI, per germline.

This sequence joins TRBV25-1 and TRBJ1-1; tentatively, D is TRBD1 (6 bases). V was cut by 5 bases and J by 3 bases, with 16 bases left in between. This CDR3 is built from 15 residues. Germline V lookup: CDR1 MGHDK, CDR2 SYGVNS. CDR3 region: CASSSLGGVDTEAFF. The CDR3 bases are TGTGCCAGCAGTTCTTTAGGGGGGGTGGACACTGAAGCTTTCTTT.

The rearrangement joins TRBV6-6 to TRBJ1-1, with D hard to call. V lost 4 bases and J lost 4, with 7 bases in between. Germline V CDR1 and CDR2: MNHNY, SVGAGI (reference sequence). CDR3 length: 12 residues. The CDR3 loop is CASSSLSTEAFF. Written as DNA, the CDR3 is TGTGCCAGCAGTTCGCTGAGCACTGAAGCTTTCTTT.

J is TRBJ1-1 and V is TRBV5-4; 9 nucleotides match TRBD1. Germline values: CDR1 SGHNT, CDR2 YYREEE (reference sequence). The junction had 2 bases not matched to a gene; V was cut back by 1 base and J by 4 bases. The CDR3 extends over 14 amino acids. CDR3 sequence (DNA): TGTGCCAGCAGCTTGATGGGACAGGGCACTGAAGCTTTCTTT. Its translation is CASSLMGQGTEAFF.

The genes are TRBV27 and TRBJ2-3, with 10 positions matching TRBD2. The CDR3 sequence is 14 residues long. From germline, CDR1 is MNHEY and CDR2 SMNVEV (reference sequence). The ends lost 6 bases at V and 6 bases at J; junction bases unmatched: 6. The CDR3 sequence is CASRKAGGSDTQYF. CDR3 nucleotides: TGTGCCAGCAGAAAAGCGGGGGGGTCTGATACGCAGTATTTT.

The J gene is TRBJ1-5, the V gene TRBV19; 11 nucleotides agree with TRBD1. The CDR3 has 17 residues. The V segment lost 2 bases and the J segment 3 bases; nucleotides outside the gene matches: 6. Looked up from germline, CDR1 is LNHDA and CDR2 is SQIVND (reference sequence). The CDR3 sequence is CASSISWTGGLNQPQHF. For the CDR3, the DNA is TGTGCCAGTAGTATATCCTGGACAGGGGGCCTCAATCAGCCCCAGCATTTT.

This clone was found a few times. The gene calls are TRBV6-6 and TRBJ1-4; 8 positions agree with TRBD1. This CDR3 has 14 residues. The junction had 7 bases not matched to a gene; V was cut back by 6 bases and J by 7 bases. CDR1 MNHNY and CDR2 SVGAGI come from the germline V gene (reference sequence). CDR3 in DNA: TGTGCCAGCAGGGACAGGGTCGTCCGTGAAAAACTGTTTTTT. Translated, it gives CASRDRVVREKLFF.

The chain joins TRBV7-2 to TRBJ2-2, with 11 bases fitting TRBD2. V shed 7 bases, J shed 4 bases, and the junction held 11 bases outside the gene matches. The CDR3 is 17 residues long. Per germline, CDR1 SGHTA and CDR2 FQGNSA. The CDR3 loop is CASTKSATSGGTGELFF. CDR3 DNA: TGTGCCAGCACCAAGAGTGCAACTAGCGGGGGCACCGGGGAGCTGTTTTTT.

The rearrangement joins TRBV5-4 to TRBJ1-3; D gene uncertain. Germline lookup yields CDR1 SGHNT and CDR2 YYREEE (reference sequence). The ends were cut back, 0 bases at V and 0 bases at J, with 7 bases in the middle. CDR3 size: 15 residues. This CDR3 reads CASSLDASSGNTIYF. The CDR3 DNA reads TGTGCCAGCAGCTTGGATGCCAGCTCTGGAAACACCATATATTTT.

The chain links TRBV6-5 to TRBJ1-2; 9 nucleotides align to TRBD1. CDR3 length: 13 residues. Germline CDR1 is MNHEY and CDR2 is SVGAGI. V lost 6 bases and J lost 6; bases outside the gene matches: 5. CDR3 protein: CASRTGGIDGYTF. For the CDR3, the DNA is TGTGCCAGCAGGACAGGGGGTATTGATGGCTACACCTTC.

V is TRBV19 and J is TRBJ1-5; 8 bases map to TRBD1. V lost 3 bases to trimming and J lost 4 bases; unmatched junction nucleotides: 2. Germline CDR1 reads LNHDA; CDR2 reads SQIVND (reference sequence). The CDR3 loop spans 14 amino acids. The CDR3: CASSINRGNQPQHF. The CDR3 coding sequence is TGTGCCAGTAGTATTAACAGGGGGAATCAGCCCCAGCATTTT.

J is TRBJ2-1 and V is TRBV9; TRBD2 matches 15 bases. The V gene end was trimmed by 0 bases and the J gene end by 8 bases; junction bases not matched to a gene: 0. The germline V gene encodes CDR1 SGDLS and CDR2 YYNGEE. This CDR3 contains 15 residues. The CDR3 protein is CASSVGTSGGDEQFF. DNA of the CDR3: TGTGCCAGCAGCGTAGGGACTAGCGGGGGGGATGAGCAGTTCTTC.

On this clone: The same CDR3 arises from other DNA sequences in this sample as well. The chain carries TRBV5-1 and TRBJ1-5; 8 positions agree with TRBD1. The CDR3 consists of 14 residues. Losses at the gene ends were 4 bases for V and 4 bases for J; bases not matched to a gene: 4. Germline CDR1 is SGHRS and CDR2 is YFSETQ. CDR3 nucleotides: TGCGCCAGCAGCCCGACAGGGGCAAATCAGCCCCAGCATTTT. Translation: CASSPTGANQPQHF.

The CDR3: CASSERRTSGSTDTQYF. For the CDR3, the DNA is TGTGCCAGCAGTGAACGAAGGACTAGCGGGAGCACAGATACGCAGTATTTT. The rearrangement links TRBV25-1 to TRBJ2-3; TRBD2 matches 11 bases. Germline CDR1 is MGHDK and CDR2 is SYGVNS. Unmatched junction bases numbered 4, after V lost 2 bases and J lost 0 bases. The CDR3 covers 17 residues.

This chain links TRBV19 with TRBJ2-4, with TRBD2 matching 14 bases. Germline V CDR1 and CDR2: LNHDA, SQIVND (reference sequence). Unmatched junction bases numbered 7, after V lost 6 bases and J lost 0 bases. This CDR3 has 18 amino acids. DNA of the CDR3: TGTGCCAGTAGCCCAAGACTAGCGGGGGGGCTAGCCAAAAACATTCAGTACTTC. Encoded protein: CASSPRLAGGLAKNIQYF.

The table lists this clone with a few counts. The chain uses TRBV10-3 and TRBJ1-1; possible D gene TRBD1, 6 bases. This CDR3 is built from 14 residues. V was clipped by 8 bases and J by 0 bases, with 13 bases between them. Germline lookup yields CDR1 ENHRY and CDR2 SYGVKD. The CDR3 here is CAIHGGALNTEAFF. The DNA of the CDR3 is TGTGCCATCCATGGGGGGGCCCTGAACACTGAAGCTTTCTTT.

The rearrangement joins TRBV6-1 to TRBJ1-2; weak D call: TRBD1 (6 bases). The CDR3 covers 14 residues. V lost 1 base to trimming and J lost 4 bases, with 10 bases between them. Germline assignment: CDR1 MNHNS and CDR2 SASEGT. The CDR3, as DNA: TGTGCCAGCAGTGAAGGCCCAGGGGCCTATGGCTACACCTTC. Its translation is CASSEGPGAYGYTF.

V and J are TRBV6-5 and TRBJ1-6, with a tentative D call TRBD1 (5 bases). This CDR3 has 15 amino acids. Germline lookup yields CDR1 MNHEY and CDR2 SVGAGI. The V and J ends lost 1 base and 10 bases respectively, with 14 bases between them. CDR3 sequence reads: CASSYYGRVESPLHF. The CDR3 region has the DNA TGTGCCAGCAGTTACTACGGCAGGGTGGAATCACCCCTCCACTTT.

The chain has TRBV27 and TRBJ1-1; perhaps TRBD1 as D (6 bases). Germline V gene sequence: CDR1 MNHEY, CDR2 SMNVEV (reference sequence). V gave up 2 bases and J gave up 0 bases, with 13 bases separating them. CDR3 length: 16 residues. The CDR3 here is CASSLSGSGVNTEAFF. As DNA, the CDR3 is TGTGCCAGCAGTTTAAGCGGCTCAGGGGTGAACACTGAAGCTTTCTTT.

The genes are TRBV7-9 and TRBJ2-1, with a weak D call TRBD2 (6 bases). Germline-derived CDR1 and CDR2 are SEHNR and FQNEAQ (reference sequence). V lost 11 bases, J lost 4 bases, and 21 bases lay in between. CDR3 length: 15 residues. As DNA, the CDR3 is TGTGCCGGCAATTTAGCGGAGGAGGGATACAATGAGCAGTTCTTC. Its translation: CAGNLAEEGYNEQFF.

This chain uses TRBV18 with TRBJ1-1; a possible D gene is TRBD1 (5 bases). CDR1 and CDR2 (germline): KGHSH, LQKENI. This CDR3 region has 15 residues. The V end was cut by 3 bases, the J end by 0 bases, with 11 bases between. Here the CDR3 reads CASSPSDKVNTEAFF. The CDR3 coding sequence is TGTGCCAGCTCACCCTCGGACAAAGTGAACACTGAAGCTTTCTTT.

The chain is built from TRBV25-1 and TRBJ1-2; D call uncertain. Trimming stripped 3 bases from V and 3 bases from J, with 8 bases between. Per germline, CDR1 MGHDK and CDR2 SYGVNS. CDR3 length: 13 amino acids. CDR3 amino acids: CASSEAVDYGYTF. In DNA, the CDR3 is TGTGCCAGCAGTGAGGCAGTTGACTATGGCTACACCTTC.

The V call is TRBV5-1, the J call TRBJ2-2; TRBD1 might be the D (6 bases). The CDR3 length is 14 residues. Trimming took 4 bases from V and 5 from J, leaving 12 bases between them. Germline assignment: CDR1 SGHRS and CDR2 YFSETQ. The CDR3 DNA reads as TGCGCCAGCAGCCCGGGACACGATACCGGGGAGCTGTTTTTT. Translation gives CASSPGHDTGELFF.

V usage is TRBV5-4 and J usage is TRBJ2-3, with TRBD1 as a possible D gene (5 bases). The CDR3 runs to 16 residues. Germline loops: CDR1 SGHNT, CDR2 YYREEE (reference sequence). V was cut by 4 bases and J by 0 bases, with 15 bases left in between. The CDR3 is CASSRVGATSTDTQYF. CDR3 bases: TGTGCCAGCAGCCGGGTTGGGGCCACTAGCACAGATACGCAGTATTTT. The full variable domain, completed using reference TRBV5-4 and TRBJ2-3, is ETGVTQSPTHLIKTRGQQVTLRCSSQSGHNTVSWYQQALGQGPQFIFQYYREEENGRGNFPPRFSGLQFPNYSSELNVNALELDDSALYLCASSRVGATSTDTQYFGPGTRLTVL.

As for this clone: A read error may produce the germline difference seen at one junction end. The chain couples TRBV7-8 to TRBJ2-7; 8 nucleotides line up with TRBD2. From germline, CDR1 is SGHVS and CDR2 FQNEAQ. The CDR3 loop spans 16 amino acids. The CDR3 loop reads CASRPGGGKDSYEQYF. In DNA form, the CDR3 reads TGTGCCAGCAGACCCGGGGGGGGGAAGGACTCCTACGAGCAGTATTTC.